The T cell receptor (beta chain) under discussion was sequenced for a study of blood T cell repertoires in COVID-19. The overall study: Sites in the United States, Italy and Spain provided acute and convalescent COVID-19 samples. T cells, B-cell-depleted T cells, or PBMCs provided the cDNA or gDNA that served as material.

Per the study methods: Reference gene primers were amplified, and this amplification served to estimate nucleated cell counts. The protocol was immunoSEQ multiplex PCR, while the TCRdb copy is restricted to in-frame clones and leaves out a portion. V, J and clone size are taken as reported in that table, and D and trimming were inferred from the DNA itself. Among around 280,000 clones listed, roughly 89% were seen once. Allocation to cohorts depended on clinical history reported by the participants. Germline assignment: CDR1 SEHNR and CDR2 FQNEAQ (reference sequence). Between the trimmed V and J ends, which lost 1 base and 4 bases, there was a span of 9 bases. This CDR3 is 14 amino acids long.

This sequence originates from a woman aged 40-49 years who had recovered from COVID-19. V and J are TRBV7-9 and TRBJ2-3; D call uncertain. The source material was PBMCs or T cells enriched from blood (not recorded which). The CDR3 nucleotides read TGTGCCAGCAGCTTAGATGCGGCTGCAGATACGCAGTATTTT. Residues: CASSLDAAADTQYF.